The rows below give T cell receptor beta chains drawn from one sample of a study of blood T cell repertoires in COVID-19. Using immunoSEQ multiplex PCR, the repertoire was profiled, and TCRdb retains in-frame clones only, with some absent. The sample gives around 62,000 clones, roughly 90% of which show up once; roughly 1.2% is in the top ten. Sequenced input: peripheral blood. The source of these receptors is a woman aged 55-69 years with acute or convalescent COVID-19. Both conserved end residues are part of each CDR3. D genes are given only for firm matches. Clone size is stated in some rows and not others, as once, few, many or a class when expanded.

cdr3_aa	cdr3_nt	v_call	clone_size	d_call	j_call
CASSSTGTGTDTQYF	TGTGCCAGCAGCTCCACAGGGACCGGCACAGATACGCAGTATTTT	TRBV7-2	NA	NA	TRBJ2-3
CASSLFMDSGYTF	TGTGCCAGCAGTTTATTTATGGACAGCGGCTACACCTTC	TRBV12-3/TRBV12-4	NA	NA	TRBJ1-2
CASSLEALGQGAGGYTF	TGTGCCAGCAGCTTAGAGGCCCTAGGACAGGGGGCAGGTGGCTACACCTTC	TRBV13	once	TRBD1	TRBJ1-2
CAISTTGTQGYTF	TGTGCCATCAGTACGACAGGCACCCAAGGCTACACCTTC	TRBV10-3	NA	NA	TRBJ1-2
CASRVGGGYTF	TGTGCCAGCAGGGTCGGGGGTGGCTACACCTTC	TRBV6-5	NA	NA	TRBJ1-2
CASSQDQAAREAFF	TGTGCCAGCAGCCAAGATCAGGCAGCCCGGGAAGCTTTCTTT	TRBV3-1/TRBV3-2	NA	NA	TRBJ1-1
CASSLFGQGALGYTF	TGTGCCAGCAGTTTATTCGGCCAGGGGGCGCTTGGCTACACCTTC	TRBV28	few	TRBD1	TRBJ1-2
CASTPTGGYSNQPQHF	TGTGCCAGTACTCCGACAGGGGGATATAGCAATCAGCCCCAGCATTTT	TRBV19	NA	TRBD1	TRBJ1-5
CASSQDTALPGELFF	TGCGCCAGCAGCCAAGACACCGCACTACCGGGGGAGCTGTTTTTT	TRBV4-1	NA	NA	TRBJ2-2
CASSEGAFSYNEQFF	TGTGCCAGCAGCGAGGGGGCGTTCTCCTACAATGAGCAGTTCTTC	TRBV9	NA	TRBD1	TRBJ2-1
CASSLAPQGVNEQFF	TGTGCCAGCAGCTTAGCGCCCCAGGGTGTCAATGAGCAGTTCTTC	TRBV7-8	NA	NA	TRBJ2-1
CASSQDRGLGEGEQFF	TGTGCCAGCAGCCAAGATAGGGGATTGGGGGAGGGTGAGCAGTTCTTC	TRBV14	NA	TRBD2	TRBJ2-1
CASRGGPSLGYTF	TGTGCCAGCAGGGGGGGACCGTCGCTGGGCTACACCTTC	TRBV6-5	NA	NA	TRBJ1-2
CASSFRGTGVRSPLHF	TGTGCCAGCAGCTTTCGGGGGACAGGGGTTCGTTCACCCCTCCACTTT	TRBV5-6	NA	TRBD1	TRBJ1-6
CASSYSRGIPNQPQHF	TGTGCCAGCAGTTACTCGAGGGGGATCCCCAATCAGCCCCAGCATTTT	TRBV6-6	NA	NA	TRBJ1-5
CASSSDRGYSNQPQHF	TGTGCCAGCAGCTCCGACAGGGGTTATAGCAATCAGCCCCAGCATTTT	TRBV7-8	NA	TRBD1	TRBJ1-5
CSVNTGTSNTGELFF	TGCAGCGTTAACACCGGGACTAGTAACACCGGGGAGCTGTTTTTT	TRBV29-1	NA	TRBD2	TRBJ2-2
CASSLGTENYGYTF	TGCGCCAGCAGCTTGGGCACAGAGAACTATGGCTACACCTTC	TRBV5-1	NA	NA	TRBJ1-2
CAISEWTGGGETQYF	TGTGCCATCAGTGAGTGGACAGGGGGAGGAGAGACCCAGTACTTC	TRBV10-3	NA	TRBD1	TRBJ2-5
CASSPQGRDYHNEQFF	TGTGCCAGCAGCCCCCAGGGGAGGGACTATCACAATGAGCAGTTCTTC	TRBV11-1	NA	NA	TRBJ2-1
CSVAQETQYF	TGCAGTGTGGCCCAGGAGACCCAGTACTTC	TRBV20-1	once	NA	TRBJ2-5
CASSDAGGRGYTF	TGTGCCAGCAGTGATGCAGGGGGCCGGGGCTACACCTTC	TRBV6-1	NA	TRBD1	TRBJ1-2
CATANPGAGGDIQYF	TGTGCCACCGCCAACCCCGGGGCCGGGGGGGACATTCAGTACTTC	TRBV15	NA	TRBD2	TRBJ2-4
CASRGTALAKNIQYF	TGTGCCAGCAGAGGGACAGCGCTAGCCAAAAACATTCAGTACTTC	TRBV28	NA	TRBD1	TRBJ2-4
CASSVMEGRGDGPNYGYTF	TGTGCCAGCAGTGTTATGGAGGGACGTGGGGATGGCCCTAACTATGGCTACACCTTC	TRBV6-1	NA	NA	TRBJ1-2
CASSLSGLAGTHNEQFF	TGTGCCAGCAGTTTATCGGGCCTAGCGGGGACCCACAATGAGCAGTTCTTC	TRBV28	NA	TRBD2	TRBJ2-1
CSVEDGVNEKLFF	TGCAGCGTTGAAGATGGAGTTAATGAAAAACTGTTTTTT	TRBV29-1	NA	NA	TRBJ1-4
CASSQDYGKGELFF	TGCGCCAGCAGCCAAGATTACGGGAAGGGGGAGCTGTTTTTT	TRBV4-3	NA	NA	TRBJ2-2
CASSSESFGQQREKLFF	TGTGCCAGCAGTTCCGAATCTTTCGGACAGCAACGTGAAAAACTGTTTTTT	TRBV7-2	NA	NA	TRBJ1-4
CASSEVGLVRDLLETQYF	TGTGCCAGCAGTGAAGTCGGATTGGTCAGGGATTTGTTGGAGACCCAGTACTTC	TRBV2	NA	NA	TRBJ2-5
CASSSRPTTGYGYTF	TGCGCCAGCAGCTCCCGACCGACTACGGGCTATGGCTACACCTTC	TRBV5-1	NA	NA	TRBJ1-2
CASTTAYGYTF	TGTGCCAGCACGACAGCCTATGGCTACACCTTC	TRBV2	once	NA	TRBJ1-2
CASSQDRGYYGYTF	TGCGCCAGCAGCCAAGACAGGGGTTACTATGGCTACACCTTC	TRBV4-3	NA	NA	TRBJ1-2
CASSPVGQINEKLFF	TGTGCCAGCAGCCCGGTTGGGCAAATCAATGAAAAACTGTTTTTT	TRBV3-1/TRBV3-2	NA	NA	TRBJ1-4
CASSSMDRANTEAFF	TGTGCCAGCAGTAGTATGGACAGGGCGAACACTGAAGCTTTCTTT	TRBV6-5	NA	TRBD1	TRBJ1-1
CASSLGGSSYNEQFF	TGCGCCAGCAGCCTCGGTGGGAGCTCCTACAATGAGCAGTTCTTC	TRBV5-1	NA	NA	TRBJ2-1
CASSYAGRDRETQYF	TGTGCCAGCAGTTATGCCGGGAGGGATAGGGAGACCCAGTACTTC	TRBV6-5	NA	TRBD2	TRBJ2-5
CAISELRGRGYTF	TGTGCCATCAGTGAGCTCAGGGGGCGCGGCTACACCTTC	TRBV10-3	NA	TRBD1	TRBJ1-2
CASNGLAGQETQYF	TGTGCCAGCAATGGACTAGCGGGACAGGAGACCCAGTACTTC	TRBV6-1	NA	TRBD2	TRBJ2-5
CASTPSWGTGSLTF	NA	TRBV2	NA	NA	TRBJ1-2
CASSYGQGWGNQPQHF	TGTGCCAGCAGTTACGGACAGGGTTGGGGCAATCAGCCCCAGCATTTT	TRBV6-2/TRBV6-3	NA	TRBD1	TRBJ1-5
CASSQERAGVYGYTF	TGCGCCAGCAGCCAAGAGAGGGCAGGGGTCTATGGCTACACCTTC	TRBV4-3	NA	NA	TRBJ1-2
CASSASGGRYEAFF	TGTGCCAGCAGCGCTTCAGGAGGGCGATACGAAGCTTTCTTT	TRBV7-8	once	NA	TRBJ1-1
CASSQDRDSPLLEQFF	TGCGCCAGCAGCCAAGATAGGGACTCTCCACTACTTGAGCAGTTCTTC	TRBV4-1	NA	NA	TRBJ2-1
CASSVGISSRGEKLFF	TGTGCCAGCAGCGTAGGAATCTCTAGCCGAGGTGAAAAACTGTTTTTT	TRBV9	NA	NA	TRBJ1-4
CASRSRQGNNSPLHF	TGTGCCAGCAGGTCCAGACAGGGGAATAATTCACCCCTCCACTTT	TRBV6-5	NA	TRBD1	TRBJ1-6
CASSFIEGGETQYF	TGTGCCAGCAGCTTTATAGAGGGTGGAGAGACCCAGTACTTC	TRBV5-5	NA	NA	TRBJ2-5
CASSVGSGGYNEQFF	TGTGCCAGCAGTGTTGGTAGCGGGGGCTACAATGAGCAGTTCTTC	TRBV2	NA	TRBD2	TRBJ2-1
CASSPRQATDTQYF	TGTGCCAGCTCACCGAGACAGGCCACAGATACGCAGTATTTT	TRBV18	NA	NA	TRBJ2-3
CASSPNEPYGYTF	TGTGCCAGCAGTCCCAACGAGCCCTATGGCTACACCTTC	TRBV28	NA	NA	TRBJ1-2
CASRSDRDRNTGELFF	TGTGCCAGCAGATCTGACAGGGATCGGAACACCGGGGAGCTGTTTTTT	TRBV7-6	NA	TRBD1	TRBJ2-2
CASSVDTGSSGNTIYF	TGTGCCAGCAGCGTCGACACGGGGAGCTCTGGAAACACCATATATTTT	TRBV9	NA	NA	TRBJ1-3
CASSRSTGGSGGYTF	TGTGCCAGCAGCCGATCGACAGGGGGCTCAGGTGGCTACACCTTC	TRBV6-5	NA	TRBD1	TRBJ1-2
CAWSSGGGGYTF	TGTGCCTGGAGTTCAGGGGGCGGAGGCTACACCTTC	TRBV30	once	TRBD1	TRBJ1-2
CASSTGVYNEQFF	TGCGCCAGCAGCACCGGGGTTTACAATGAGCAGTTCTTC	TRBV5-1	once	NA	TRBJ2-1
CASSSTGLGANVLTF	TGTGCCAGCAGCTCCACAGGTCTTGGGGCCAACGTCCTGACTTTC	TRBV7-6	NA	NA	TRBJ2-6
CAIPRSSYNSPLHF	TGTGCCATCCCGCGGAGCTCCTATAATTCACCCCTCCACTTT	TRBV6-4	NA	NA	TRBJ1-6